The 9 T cell receptor beta chains given below trace back to one sample, sequenced in a study of shared clonotypes between healthy human individuals. The naive CD8 population came from CD45RO-negative cells selected for CCR7, without terminally differentiated effector memory CD45RA+ cells. Some clones are missing from TCRdb's copy, which holds only in-frame ones; the method was immunoSEQ multiplex PCR. The top ten clones hold roughly 1.7% of a sample with some 2.1 million clones, roughly 93% of them seen once. The sequenced sample was naive CD8+ T cells from PBMCs. The receptors stem from a man aged 18 to 29 in good health. Some clones in this sample may be carry-over from other donors' samples.

Details on this clone: At the DNA level, this CDR3 is encoded by other sequences in the same sample as well. The chain combines TRBV9 with TRBJ2-7; 11 positions agree with TRBD2. This CDR3 has 15 residues. Trimming cost V 2 bases and J 2 bases; bases outside gene matches: 3. Germline assignment: CDR1 SGDLS and CDR2 YYNGEE. The CDR3 DNA reads TGTGCCAGCAGCGTTCTAGCGGGAGGAGCCTACGAGCAGTACTTC. Residues: CASSVLAGGAYEQYF.

The rearrangement uses TRBV15 and TRBJ1-5; weak D call: TRBD1 (6 bases). Trimming cost V 5 bases and J 4 bases, with 12 bases left between them. There are 14 residues in the CDR3. The germline CDR1 and CDR2 sequences are LNHNV and YYDKDF (reference sequence). CDR3 protein: CATSPGRGNQPQHF. The DNA of the CDR3 is TGTGCCACCAGCCCCGGAAGGGGGAATCAGCCCCAGCATTTT.

V is TRBV29-1 and J is TRBJ2-7, with D maybe TRBD2 (6 bases). V was trimmed by 8 bases and J by 0 bases, leaving 11 bases between them. This CDR3 region has 12 residues. CDR1 SQVTM and CDR2 ANQGSEA come from the germline V gene. CDR3 nucleotide sequence: TGCAGCTACCACGGGAGCTCCTACGAGCAGTACTTC. Protein product: CSYHGSSYEQYF.

The rearrangement uses TRBV6-5 and TRBJ2-3, with 8 bases aligning to TRBD2. Unmatched junction bases numbered 5, after V lost 7 bases and J lost 2 bases. The CDR3 sequence is 14 residues long. Germline assignment: CDR1 MNHEY and CDR2 SVGAGI. CDR3 coding DNA: TGTGCCAGCAAAATAGCGGGGATCACAGATACGCAGTATTTT. Protein product: CASKIAGITDTQYF.

The chain links TRBV5-6 to TRBJ1-1; D remains ambiguous. CDR3 length: 15 amino acids. Looked up from germline, CDR1 is SGHDT and CDR2 is YYEEEE. Trimming removed 0 bases from V and 5 bases from J, with 14 bases in between. CDR3 DNA: TGTGCCAGCAGCTTGGGCGCAGGTCCTGGAACTGAAGCTTTCTTT. This sequence encodes CASSLGAGPGTEAFF. Full variable domain (outside the CDR3, taken from reference TRBV5-6 and TRBJ1-1): DAGVTQSPTHLIKTRGQQVTLRCSPKSGHDTVSWYQQALGQGPQFIFQYYEEEERQRGNFPDRFSGHQFPNYSSELNVNALLLGDSALYLCASSLGAGPGTEAFFGQGTRLTVV.

This clone was picked up one time. The chain employs TRBV29-1 and TRBJ1-2; the match to TRBD1 covers 9 bases. J was trimmed by 5 bases and V by 6 bases; bases with no gene match: 4. CDR1 SQVTM and CDR2 ANQGSEA come from the germline V gene. This CDR3 has 12 residues. The CDR3 loop is CSVDGQGYGYTF. DNA for the CDR3: TGCAGCGTCGATGGACAGGGGTATGGCTACACCTTC.

The rearrangement links TRBV27 to TRBJ2-6; 7 bases align to TRBD1. The CDR3 extends over 19 amino acids. Germline V CDR1 and CDR2: MNHEY, SMNVEV (reference sequence). Trimming at V came to 8 bases and at J to 2 bases, leaving 18 bases not matched to a gene. CDR3 DNA: TGTGCCAGCGGGGTTCCGACAGGGTATGTGGGGCCTGGGGCCAACGTCCTGACTTTC. As protein: CASGVPTGYVGPGANVLTF.

The genes are TRBV5-1 and TRBJ2-1; perhaps TRBD1 as D (5 bases). The CDR3 length is 13 residues. Germline CDR1 reads SGHRS; CDR2 reads YFSETQ. V lost 0 bases to trimming and J lost 6 bases, with 7 bases between them. CDR3 DNA sequence: TGCGCCAGCAGCTTGGGACAGACCAATGAGCAGTTCTTC. Its protein is CASSLGQTNEQFF. The full variable domain, with the rest looked up from reference TRBV5-1 and TRBJ2-1, is KAGVTQTPRYLIKTRGQQVTLSCSPISGHRSVSWYQQTPGQGLQFLFEYFSETQRNKGNFPGRFSGRQFSNSRSEMNVSTLELGDSALYLCASSLGQTNEQFFGPGTRLTVL.

V usage is TRBV7-3 and J usage is TRBJ2-1; TRBD2 matches at 10 bases. Losses at the gene ends were 1 base for V and 5 bases for J; bases not matched to a gene: 17. Germline lookup yields CDR1 SGHTA and CDR2 FQGTGA. The CDR3 has 20 residues. Here the CDR3 DNA reads TGTGCCAGCAGCTTAAAAGTAATGAAGCGGGAGGGCCTCGGGGACAATGAGCAGTTCTTC. Its protein product is CASSLKVMKREGLGDNEQFF. The whole variable domain, filled in from reference TRBV7-3 and TRBJ2-1, reads GAGVSQTPSNKVTEKGKYVELRCDPISGHTALYWYRQSLGQGPEFLIYFQGTGAADDSGLPNDRFFAVRPEGSVSTLKIQRTERGDSAVYLCASSLKVMKREGLGDNEQFFGPGTRLTVL.